This T cell receptor beta chain was observed in a study of T cells after yellow fever vaccination. Whole-study results and caveats: Of the clonotypes, a small share occurred in both CD4 and CD8 compartments.

TCRdb fed the 5' RACE reads into MiXCR, producing one record per CDR3 protein. Of 250,000 to 400,000 distinct CDR3 sequences listed, roughly 4.3% are singletons. Trimming removed 5 bases from V and 8 bases from J, with 19 bases in between. The CDR3 extends over 16 amino acids. Per germline, CDR1 SGHTA and CDR2 FQGTGA. This clonotype was counted many times. The antigen remains unidentified. The sample here was PBMCs, taken 5 days after the yellow fever booster vaccination. The J gene is TRBJ1-6, the V gene TRBV7-3; D possibly corresponds to TRBD1 (6 bases). The receptor was derived from a young man who received the YFV17D yellow fever vaccine. The CDR3 loop reads CASSLRQLGADSPLHF. The CDR3, as DNA: TGTGCCAGCAGCCTAAGGCAGCTGGGGGCTGATTCACCCCTCCACTTT.